This TCR beta chain was profiled in a study of T-cell memory formation after mild COVID-19. Study as a whole: Clusters of TCRs were largely donor specific. Overall study results and limits: Clones that contracted from day 15 to 85 had balanced CD4/CD8; later expanders were CD4+ biased. Proof of SARS-CoV-2 specificity was absent for the second-wave clones that crested on day 37. Shrinking CD4+ clones resided mostly in CM and EM, and CD8+ ones in EMRA.

For this clonotype: Antigen specificity is unknown.

V gave up 4 bases and J gave up 5 bases, with 13 bases separating them. Germline lookup yields CDR1 SGHRS and CDR2 YFSETQ. This CDR3 is 13 amino acids long. TCRdb reprocessed the 5' RACE reads with MiXCR, giving one entry per CDR3 protein. The sample consists of fewer than 350,000 distinct CDR3 sequences, approximately 14% of them appearing once. This clonotype was obtained from a young man who had mild COVID-19 (a few samples of this study predate the infection). Cell type and time point are not known. Sequencing was done on a sample of PBMCs or a T cell subset sorted from them (not recorded which). V gene TRBV5-1 combines with J gene TRBJ2-7; maybe TRBD1 (5 bases). The CDR3: CASSPRGRHEQYF. The CDR3 bases are TGCGCCAGCAGCCCAAGGGGCCGCCACGAGCAGTACTTC.